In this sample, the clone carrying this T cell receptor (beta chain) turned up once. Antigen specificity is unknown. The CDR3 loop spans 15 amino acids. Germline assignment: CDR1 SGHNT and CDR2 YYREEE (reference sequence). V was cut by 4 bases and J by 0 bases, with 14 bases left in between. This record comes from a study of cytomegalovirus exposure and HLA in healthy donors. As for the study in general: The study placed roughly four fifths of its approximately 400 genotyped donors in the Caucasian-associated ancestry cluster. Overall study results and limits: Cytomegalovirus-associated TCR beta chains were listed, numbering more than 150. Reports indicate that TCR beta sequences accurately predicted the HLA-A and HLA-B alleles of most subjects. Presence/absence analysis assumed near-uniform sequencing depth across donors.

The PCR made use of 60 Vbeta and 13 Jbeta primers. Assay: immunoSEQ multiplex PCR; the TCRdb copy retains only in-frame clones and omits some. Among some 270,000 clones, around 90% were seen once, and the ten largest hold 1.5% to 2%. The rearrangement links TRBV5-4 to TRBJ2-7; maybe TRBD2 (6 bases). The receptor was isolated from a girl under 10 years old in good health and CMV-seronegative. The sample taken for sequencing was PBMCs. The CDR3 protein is CASSPPGGTSYEQYF. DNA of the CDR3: TGTGCCAGCAGCCCCCCTGGCGGGACCTCCTACGAGCAGTACTTC.